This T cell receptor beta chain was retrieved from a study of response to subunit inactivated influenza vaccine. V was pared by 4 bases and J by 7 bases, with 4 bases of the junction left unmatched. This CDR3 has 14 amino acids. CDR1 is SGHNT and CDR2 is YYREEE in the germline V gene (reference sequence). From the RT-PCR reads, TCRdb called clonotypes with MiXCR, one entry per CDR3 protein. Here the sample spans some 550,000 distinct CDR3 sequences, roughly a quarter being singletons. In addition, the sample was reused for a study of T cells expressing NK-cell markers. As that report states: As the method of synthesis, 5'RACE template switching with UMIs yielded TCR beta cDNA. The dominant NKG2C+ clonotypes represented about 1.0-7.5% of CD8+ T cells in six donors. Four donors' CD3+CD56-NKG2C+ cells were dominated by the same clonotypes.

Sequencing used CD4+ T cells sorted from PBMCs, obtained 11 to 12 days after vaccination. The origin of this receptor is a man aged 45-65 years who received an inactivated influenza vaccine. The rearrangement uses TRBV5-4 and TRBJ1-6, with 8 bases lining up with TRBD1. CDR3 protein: CASSQDRVNSPLHF. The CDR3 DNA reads TGTGCCAGCAGCCAGGACAGGGTGAATTCACCCCTCCACTTT.